The 17 T cell receptor beta chains below all came from one sample that was sequenced in a study of cytomegalovirus exposure and HLA in healthy donors. Researchers ran the PCR with 60 Vbeta and 13 Jbeta primers. Clones were sequenced by immunoSEQ multiplex PCR, and TCRdb holds only the in-frame ones, with some missing. The sample yields roughly 43,000 clones, of which the top ten take up approximately 1%. Material: PBMCs. These receptor sequences come from a woman aged 40-49 years in good health and CMV-seronegative.

About this clone itself: At one end, the junction sequence differs from germline, possibly due to a read error. This chain joins TRBV9 and TRBJ1-5; maybe TRBD1 (5 bases). This CDR3 has 15 amino acids. The germline V gene has CDR1 SGDLS and CDR2 YYNGEE. The CDR3: CASSAGLGLNPPQHF. The CDR3 nucleotides read TGTGCCAGCAGCGCAGGGTTAGGGTTAAATCCGCCCCAGCATTTT.

The V gene is TRBV30, the J gene TRBJ2-1; TRBD1 might be the D (6 bases). The CDR3 runs to 12 residues. CDR1 and CDR2 (germline): GTSNPN, SVGIG (reference sequence). V was clipped by 2 bases and J by 7 bases, with 9 bases between them. Here the CDR3 DNA reads TGTGCCTGGAGTATGGGGGCTAATGAGCAGTTCTTC. Protein: CAWSMGANEQFF.

The V call is TRBV2, the J call TRBJ2-4, with TRBD2 as a possible D gene (6 bases). Germline V gives CDR1 SNHLY, CDR2 FYNNEI. V was trimmed by 6 bases and J by 0 bases, leaving 15 bases between them. CDR3 size: 16 residues. For the CDR3, the DNA is TGTGCCAGCAGCGCTGGGGAGGTTATAGCCAAAAACATTCAGTACTTC. It translates to CASSAGEVIAKNIQYF.

In nucleotides, the CDR3 is TGTGCCAGCAGCAACTCACCTCCTGCTAACTATGGCTACACCTTC. Amino acids: CASSNSPPANYGYTF. V usage is TRBV11-2 and J usage is TRBJ1-2; D gene ambiguous. The germline V and J ends were trimmed by 5 bases and 0 bases, with 13 bases remaining between them. This CDR3 region has 15 residues. Germline CDR1 and CDR2: SGHAT and FQNNGV.

The chain uses TRBV9 and TRBJ2-7; D might be TRBD2 (5 bases). The CDR3 contains 15 residues. From germline, CDR1 is SGDLS and CDR2 YYNGEE. The germline V and J ends were trimmed by 4 bases and 3 bases, with 17 bases remaining between them. CDR3 amino acids: CASSPTLVEDYEQYF. CDR3 DNA: TGTGCCAGCAGCCCCACTCTAGTGGAGGACTACGAGCAGTACTTC. Full variable domain (missing parts from reference TRBV9 and TRBJ2-7): DSGVTQTPKHLITATGQRVTLRCSPRSGDLSVYWYQQSLDQGLQFLIQYYNGEERAKGNILERFSAQQFPDLHSELNLSSLELGDSALYFCASSPTLVEDYEQYFGPGTRLTVT.

The chain combines TRBV18 with TRBJ2-7; D unresolved. Germline-derived CDR1 and CDR2 are KGHSH and LQKENI. V was shortened by 2 bases and J by 2 bases, with 7 bases between the two germline ends. This CDR3 has 13 residues. This chain's CDR3 is CASSPGYTYEQYF. The CDR3, as DNA: TGTGCCAGCTCACCAGGTTACACCTACGAGCAGTACTTC.

The chain has TRBV6-4 and TRBJ2-3; tentatively, D is TRBD2 (5 bases). V shed 7 bases and J shed 0 bases, with 11 bases lying between them. The CDR3 runs 14 residues. Per the germline V gene, CDR1 is MRHNA and CDR2 is SNTAGT. CDR3: CASKCSGSTDTQYF. CDR3 in DNA: TGTGCCAGCAAGTGCAGCGGTAGCACAGATACGCAGTATTTT.

The V and J genes are TRBV6-1 and TRBJ2-7; 7 bases agree with TRBD1. J lost 3 bases, V lost 2 bases, and 7 bases had no gene match. CDR3 length: 15 amino acids. The germline V gene encodes CDR1 MNHNS and CDR2 SASEGT. Written as DNA, the CDR3 is TGTGCCAGCAGTGAACTAGGGGACAGCCGCTACGAGCAGTACTTC. It specifies CASSELGDSRYEQYF.

Of note for this clone: A junction end diverges from the germline sequence, so it may reflect a read error. This chain uses TRBV6-1 with TRBJ2-3; D is possibly TRBD2 (6 bases). Germline-derived CDR1 and CDR2 are MNHNS and SASEGT. The CDR3 runs to 16 residues. CDR3 residues: CASTEGTSWFVDTQYF. CDR3 sequence (DNA): TGTGCCAGCACTGAAGGTACTAGCTGGTTCGTAGATACGCAGTATTTT.

The chain is built from TRBV18 and TRBJ1-4; 8 bases are shared with TRBD1. The CDR3 is 15 residues long. Germline trimming cut 2 bases from V and 6 bases from J; bases unmatched to any gene: 5. CDR1 and CDR2 from the germline V gene are KGHSH and LQKENI. The CDR3 bases are TGTGCCAGCTCACCAAGGACAGGGATGTATGAAAAACTGTTTTTT. It translates to CASSPRTGMYEKLFF.

J is TRBJ1-2 and V is TRBV13; D possibly corresponds to TRBD1 (5 bases). Germline loops: CDR1 PRHDT, CDR2 FYEKMQ (reference sequence). Trimming took off 5 bases at V and 2 bases at J, with 12 bases between the two ends. The CDR3 extends over 14 amino acids. The CDR3 DNA reads as TGTGCCAGCAGCCCCGGCGGGGGAAACTATGGCTACACCTTC. Translating it yields CASSPGGGNYGYTF.

The chain links TRBV9 to TRBJ2-5; 7 bases are shared with TRBD2. Germline lookup yields CDR1 SGDLS and CDR2 YYNGEE. The length of the CDR3 is 15 residues. The trim removed 0 bases at V and 5 bases at J, leaving 7 bases unmatched. The DNA for the CDR3 is TGTGCCAGCAGCGTAGCCCGGGGGGTTCGGGAGACCCAGTACTTC. Its protein is CASSVARGVRETQYF.

The V and J genes are TRBV5-1 and TRBJ2-7; 10 bases are shared with TRBD2. J was trimmed by 7 bases and V by 0 bases; bases with no gene match: 10. This CDR3 has 16 amino acids. Germline V gives CDR1 SGHRS, CDR2 YFSETQ. The CDR3 DNA reads TGCGCCAGCAGCTTGGTAGACCCTAGCGGGAGTGGGGAGCAGTACTTC. Its translation is CASSLVDPSGSGEQYF. Filled out from reference TRBV5-1 and TRBJ2-7, the complete variable domain reads KAGVTQTPRYLIKTRGQQVTLSCSPISGHRSVSWYQQTPGQGLQFLFEYFSETQRNKGNFPGRFSGRQFSNSRSEMNVSTLELGDSALYLCASSLVDPSGSGEQYFGPGTRLTVT.

In the case of this clone: Other DNA variants within this sample encode the same CDR3. The V and J genes are TRBV5-1 and TRBJ2-5, with TRBD1 matching 7 bases. The CDR3 has 15 amino acids. J was trimmed by 4 bases and V by 0 bases; bases with no gene match: 6. CDR1 SGHRS and CDR2 YFSETQ come from the germline V gene. This CDR3 is CASSLAGQAGETQYF. Here the CDR3 DNA reads TGCGCCAGCAGCTTGGCCGGACAGGCAGGAGAGACCCAGTACTTC.

The rearrangement uses TRBV4-2 and TRBJ1-2; a weak D match, TRBD1 (6 bases). V was trimmed by 1 base and J by 0 bases, leaving 15 bases between them. Germline V gene lookup returns CDR1 LGHNA and CDR2 YNFKEQ. The CDR3 contains 17 residues. CDR3 in DNA: TGTGCCAGCAGCCAAGCGATCAGGGGTTCGGCTAACTATGGCTACACCTTC. Protein product: CASSQAIRGSANYGYTF.

The chain couples TRBV27 to TRBJ2-7; 7 positions agree with TRBD1. This CDR3 region has 15 residues. V lost 6 bases, J lost 3 bases, and 11 bases stayed unmatched. Germline V gene sequence: CDR1 MNHEY, CDR2 SMNVEV (reference sequence). As DNA, the CDR3 is TGTGCCAGCAGCAGACTGACAGGGATATACTACGAGCAGTACTTC. Amino acids: CASSRLTGIYYEQYF.

The chain recombines TRBV5-1 with TRBJ2-1, with 7 positions matching TRBD2. V lost 2 bases, J lost 5 bases, and 7 bases stayed unmatched. Looked up from germline, CDR1 is SGHRS and CDR2 is YFSETQ. This CDR3 spans 15 amino acids. The CDR3 bases are TGCGCCAGCAGCTTCGGGTACAGCGGGGACAATGAGCAGTTCTTC. It translates to CASSFGYSGDNEQFF.